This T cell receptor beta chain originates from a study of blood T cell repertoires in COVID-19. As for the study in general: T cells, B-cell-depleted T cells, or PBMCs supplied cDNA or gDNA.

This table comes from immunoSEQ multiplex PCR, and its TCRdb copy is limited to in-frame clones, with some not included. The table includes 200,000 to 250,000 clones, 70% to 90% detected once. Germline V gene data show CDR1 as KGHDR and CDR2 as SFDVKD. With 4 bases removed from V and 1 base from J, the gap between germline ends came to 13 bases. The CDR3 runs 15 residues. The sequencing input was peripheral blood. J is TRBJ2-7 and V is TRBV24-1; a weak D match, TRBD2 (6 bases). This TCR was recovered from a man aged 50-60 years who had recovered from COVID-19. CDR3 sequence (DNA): TGTGCCACCAGTGACCCGGGGGAGGCGTCCTACGAGCAGTACTTC. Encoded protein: CATSDPGEASYEQYF.